The sequence of this T cell receptor beta chain was determined in a study of T cells in Graves' hyperthyroidism and ophthalmopathy. This CDR3 region has 13 residues. The V gene's germline CDR1 is MGHDK and CDR2 SYGVNS. Subjects with ophthalmopathy showed a Clinical Activity Score no lower than 3, a NOSPECS grade no lower than 4, and a duration shorter than 3 months. The PBMCs had their origin in approximately 10 ml of fresh peripheral blood. As regards this clonotype: An end of the junction does not agree with germline; a read error may underlie this.

Researchers took RNA transcripts and amplified the TCR beta CDR3 regions from them. The HTBI set primed first-round TCR CDR3 RT-PCR. One entry per CDR3 protein results from TCRdb running MiXCR on the multiplex PCR reads. The table records about 380,000 distinct CDR3 sequences, about 15% of them present only once. The TCR originated in a woman in her 30s with Graves' ophthalmopathy. The chain joins TRBV25-1 to TRBJ2-7; maybe TRBD2 (7 bases). The sequenced material came from blood. CDR3 nucleotides: TGCGTCAGCAGGGGCGGGAGCTCCTACGAGCAGTACTTC. Translating gives CVSRGGSSYEQYF.